Presented here are 4 T cell receptor beta chains from one specimen sequenced in a study of shared clonotypes between healthy human individuals. The method was immunoSEQ multiplex PCR; TCRdb's version includes in-frame clones alone and lacks a portion of them. The table includes 2.5 million or so clones, 90% to 95% detected once. Source material: naive CD4+ T cells sorted from blood. Documented subset: CD45RA+ positively selected. These receptor sequences come from a man younger than 35 in good health.

The chain is built from TRBV2 and TRBJ2-4; D is possibly TRBD1 (5 bases). Germline values: CDR1 SNHLY, CDR2 FYNNEI. The ends were cut back, 8 bases at V and 9 bases at J, with 17 bases in the middle. This CDR3 has 13 residues. CDR3 protein: CASWGPPSSIQYF. Written as DNA, the CDR3 is TGTGCCAGCTGGGGCCCACCCTCGAGCATTCAGTACTTC. The full variable domain, completed using reference TRBV2 and TRBJ2-4, is EPEVTQTPSHQVTQMGQEVILRCVPISNHLYFYWYRQILGQKVEFLVSFYNNEISEKSEIFDDQFSVERPDGSNFTLKIRSTKLEDSAMYFCASWGPPSSIQYFGAGTRLSVL.

The genes are TRBV6-1 and TRBJ2-3; D is ambiguous. The V end lost 7 bases, the J end lost 0 bases, and 14 bases lay between the germline ends. The germline CDR1 and CDR2 sequences are MNHNS and SASEGT. The CDR3 loop spans 15 amino acids. The CDR3 nucleotides read TGTGCCAGCATTGGAGACCCCCCTAGCACAGATACGCAGTATTTT. Its translation is CASIGDPPSTDTQYF.

This chain joins TRBV28 and TRBJ1-2, with D uncertain. The CDR3 consists of 15 residues. Trimming took 10 bases from V and 2 from J, leaving 20 bases between them. CDR1 and CDR2 from the germline V gene are MDHEN and SYDVKM. As DNA, the CDR3 is TGTGCCACCGATAACCTGCCCAGATTAAACTATGGCTACACCTTC. Encoded protein: CATDNLPRLNYGYTF.

The V and J genes are TRBV7-2 and TRBJ2-3, with D unresolved. Germline V CDR1 and CDR2: SGHTA, FQGNSA. V dropped 0 bases and J dropped 2 bases, with 12 bases sitting between them. The CDR3 loop spans 16 amino acids. As DNA, the CDR3 is TGTGCCAGCAGCTTAGCTGGGGTCAGAGACACAGATACGCAGTATTTT. This gives the protein CASSLAGVRDTDTQYF.